This T cell receptor beta chain was sequenced for a study of control samples from healthy donors and cancer patients. For this clone: The junction departs from the called germline gene at one end, perhaps through a read error.

TCRdb's copy holds only in-frame clones and misses some; the assay was immunoSEQ multiplex PCR. Here the sample spans around 140,000 clones, just under 90% being singletons. The specimen was PBMCs. This TCR came from a middle-aged man with head and neck cancer.

Here the CDR3 reads CASSSNLGAPDF. In DNA form, the CDR3 reads TGTGCCAGCAGCTCCAACCTGGGGGCCCCTGACTTC. J is TRBJ1-2 and V is TRBV7-2, with D possibly TRBD1 on 6 matching bases. The CDR3 spans 12 residues. Germline lookup yields CDR1 SGHTA and CDR2 FQGNSA.